This T cell receptor (beta chain) came from a study of blood T cell repertoires in COVID-19. Study context: Acute-phase and convalescent COVID-19 samples originated in the United States, Italy and Spain. PBMCs, B-cell-depleted T cells, or T cells provided the cDNA or gDNA that made up the material.

The CDR3 is made up of 14 amino acids. Germline CDR1 reads SGHRS; CDR2 reads YFSETQ. Trimming removed 3 bases at V and 8 bases at J, with 17 bases between. The authors' processing: Reference gene primers were amplified, and this amplification served to estimate nucleated cell counts. TCRdb keeps only in-frame clones here, not all; method: immunoSEQ multiplex PCR. V and J calls and clone size are those listed in that table; D and trimming were worked out from the DNA. This sample has about 290,000 clones; around 89% occur once, and the top ten carry about 4.2%. The TCR originated in a middle-aged man with acute or convalescent COVID-19. The J gene is TRBJ1-1, the V gene TRBV5-1; D possibly corresponds to TRBD1 (5 bases). The sequenced material came from peripheral blood. The DNA of the CDR3 is TGCGCCAGCAGCTCCTCGGGGGGTTGGTCGGAAGCTTTCTTT. It translates to CASSSSGGWSEAFF.